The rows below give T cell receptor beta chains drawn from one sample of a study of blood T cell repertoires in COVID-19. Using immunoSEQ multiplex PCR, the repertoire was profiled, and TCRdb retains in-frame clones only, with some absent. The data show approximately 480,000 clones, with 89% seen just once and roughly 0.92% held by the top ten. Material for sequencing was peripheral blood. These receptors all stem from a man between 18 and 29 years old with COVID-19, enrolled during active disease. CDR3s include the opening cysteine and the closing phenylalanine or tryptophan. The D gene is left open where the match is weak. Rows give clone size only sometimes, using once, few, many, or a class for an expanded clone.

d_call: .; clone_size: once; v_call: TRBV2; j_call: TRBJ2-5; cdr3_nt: TGTGCCAGCAGTGAGGGGGCTGGCCAAGAGACCCAGTACTTC; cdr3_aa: CASSEGAGQETQYF
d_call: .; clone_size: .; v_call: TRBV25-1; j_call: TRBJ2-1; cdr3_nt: TGTGCCAGCAGTGAAAACAGGGTCGATGAGCAGTTCTTC; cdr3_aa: CASSENRVDEQFF
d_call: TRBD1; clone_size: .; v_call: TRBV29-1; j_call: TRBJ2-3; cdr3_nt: TGCAGCGTTGTGAAGGGGGCGGCAGATACGCAGTATTTT; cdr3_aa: CSVVKGAADTQYF
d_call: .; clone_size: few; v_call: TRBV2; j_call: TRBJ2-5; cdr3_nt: TGTGCCAGCAGTGTGGGGCTCGAGACCCAGTACTTC; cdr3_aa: CASSVGLETQYF
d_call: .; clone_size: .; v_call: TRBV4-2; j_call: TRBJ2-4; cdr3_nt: TGTGCCAGCAGCCAAGAGAGCGGATCGCTAGAAAACATTCAGTACTTC; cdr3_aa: CASSQESGSLENIQYF
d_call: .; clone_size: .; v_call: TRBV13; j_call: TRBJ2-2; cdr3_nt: TGTGCCAGCAGCTTTAGATCAGGACAGTTCACCGGGGAGCTGTTTTTT; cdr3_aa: CASSFRSGQFTGELFF
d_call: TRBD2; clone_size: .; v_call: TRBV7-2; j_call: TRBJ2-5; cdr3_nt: TGTGCCAGCAGCCGGACTAGCGGAAGCCAAGAGACCCAGTACTTC; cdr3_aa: CASSRTSGSQETQYF
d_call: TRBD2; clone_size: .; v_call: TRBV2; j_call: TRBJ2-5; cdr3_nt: TGTGCCAGCAGTGAATGGGGACTAGCGGGGGGTGAGACCCAGTACTTC; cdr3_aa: CASSEWGLAGGETQYF
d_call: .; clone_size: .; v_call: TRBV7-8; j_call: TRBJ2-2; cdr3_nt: TGTGCCAGCAGCCCCACGACAGGGAACACCGGGGAGCTGTTTTTT; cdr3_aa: CASSPTTGNTGELFF
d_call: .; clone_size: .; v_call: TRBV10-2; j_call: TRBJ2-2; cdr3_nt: TGCGCCAGCAGAGGATATGCGGGGTCGACGGGGGACGGGGAGCTGTTTTTT; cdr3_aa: CASRGYAGSTGDGELFF
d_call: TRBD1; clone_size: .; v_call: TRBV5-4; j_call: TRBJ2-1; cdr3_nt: TGTGCCAGCAGCTTGCAGGGGGCATTTAATGAGCAGTTCTTC; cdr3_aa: CASSLQGAFNEQFF
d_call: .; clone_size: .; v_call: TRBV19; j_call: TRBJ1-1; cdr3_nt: TGTGCCAGTAGTACCCAGGTGGCCACTGAAGCTTTCTTT; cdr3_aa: CASSTQVATEAFF
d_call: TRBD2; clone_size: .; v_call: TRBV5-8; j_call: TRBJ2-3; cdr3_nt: TGTGCCAGCAGCTTTAGCGGGCCTAGCACAGATACGCAGTATTTT; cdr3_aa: CASSFSGPSTDTQYF
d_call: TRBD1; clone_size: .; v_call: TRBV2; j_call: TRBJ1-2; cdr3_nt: TGTGCCAGCAGTGAAATTGGGACAGGGAGACGACGAGGCTACACCTTC; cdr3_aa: CASSEIGTGRRRGYTF
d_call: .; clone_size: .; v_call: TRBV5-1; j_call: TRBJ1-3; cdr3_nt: TGCGCCAGCAGCCCCTCGACAGTTCTCTCTGGAAACACCATATATTTT; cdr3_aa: CASSPSTVLSGNTIYF
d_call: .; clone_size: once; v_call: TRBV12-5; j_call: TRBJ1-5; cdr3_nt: TGTGCTAGTGGTCAAGCAGGGTCCATTCAGCCCCAGCATTTT; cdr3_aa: CASGQAGSIQPQHF
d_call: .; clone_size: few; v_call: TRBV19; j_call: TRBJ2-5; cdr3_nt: TGTGCCAGTAGTGAAACTGGACTCGCTAAAGAGACCCAGTACTTC; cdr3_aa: CASSETGLAKETQYF
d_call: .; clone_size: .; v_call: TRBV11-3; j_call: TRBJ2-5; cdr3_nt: TGTGCCAGCAGCTGGGGCGGAGATCAAGAGACCCAGTACTTC; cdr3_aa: CASSWGGDQETQYF
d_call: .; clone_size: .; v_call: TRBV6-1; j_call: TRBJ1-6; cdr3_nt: TGTGCCAGCAGTGAAGCAGGGGTTGCCTCACCCCTCCACTTT; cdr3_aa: CASSEAGVASPLHF
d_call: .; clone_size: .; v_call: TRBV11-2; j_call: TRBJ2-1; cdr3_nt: TGTGCCAGCAGCTTAGGCGGGGGCCCAGGGACGCAGGAGCAGTTCTTC; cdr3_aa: CASSLGGGPGTQEQFF
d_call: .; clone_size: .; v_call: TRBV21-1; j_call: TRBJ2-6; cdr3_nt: TGTGCCAGCAGCCCTGGACAGACCTCTGGGGCCAACGTCCTGACTTTC; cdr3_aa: CASSPGQTSGANVLTF
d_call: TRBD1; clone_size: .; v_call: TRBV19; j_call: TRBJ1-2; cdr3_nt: TGTGCCAGTAGTATGAGGCCCGGACAGGGGGAGATCTATGGCTACACCTTC; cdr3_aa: CASSMRPGQGEIYGYTF
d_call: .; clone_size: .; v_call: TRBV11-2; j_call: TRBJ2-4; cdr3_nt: TGTGCCAGCAGCTTAGACAGGGGTGGCAAAAACATTCAGTACTTC; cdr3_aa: CASSLDRGGKNIQYF
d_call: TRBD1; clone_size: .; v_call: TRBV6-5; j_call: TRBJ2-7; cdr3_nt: TGTGCCAGCAGCCCCAGGGGGACAGGGTTATACGAGCAGTACTTC; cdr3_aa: CASSPRGTGLYEQYF
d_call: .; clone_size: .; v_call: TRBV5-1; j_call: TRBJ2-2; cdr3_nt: TGCGCCAGCAGCTTGGGCGGGACTCCTGCCAGCGGGGAGCTGTTTTTT; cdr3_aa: CASSLGGTPASGELFF
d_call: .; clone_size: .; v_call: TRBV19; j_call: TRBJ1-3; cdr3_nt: TGTGCCAGCCGCGTGGGGGGAACCTCTGGAAACACCATATATTTT; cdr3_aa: CASRVGGTSGNTIYF
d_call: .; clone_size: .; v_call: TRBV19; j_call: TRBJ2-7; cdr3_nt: TGTGCCAGTAGTTTGGACACAGGGCCAAGCTCCTACGAGCAGTACTTC; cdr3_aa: CASSLDTGPSSYEQYF
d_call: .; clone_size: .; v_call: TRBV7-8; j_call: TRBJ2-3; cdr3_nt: TGTGCCAGCAGCTTAGCGGCAGTGGATACGCAGTATTTT; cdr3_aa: CASSLAAVDTQYF
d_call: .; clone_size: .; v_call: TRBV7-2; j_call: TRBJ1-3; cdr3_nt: TGTGCCAGCAGCTTAGCCTACAGCTCTGGAAACACCATATATTTT; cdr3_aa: CASSLAYSSGNTIYF
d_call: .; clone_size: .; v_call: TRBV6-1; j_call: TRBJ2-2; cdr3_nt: TGTGCCAGCAGTGAAATGGCGGGTGGGGAAGGGGAGCTGTTTTTT; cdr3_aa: CASSEMAGGEGELFF
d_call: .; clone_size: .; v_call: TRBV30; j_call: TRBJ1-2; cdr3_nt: TGTGCTTTAGGACAGCTCTTAATCTACACCTTC; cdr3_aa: CALGQLLIYTF
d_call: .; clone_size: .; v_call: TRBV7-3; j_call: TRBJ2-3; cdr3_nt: TGTGCCAGCAGCTTCCGGGACACAGATACGCAGTATTTT; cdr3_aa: CASSFRDTDTQYF
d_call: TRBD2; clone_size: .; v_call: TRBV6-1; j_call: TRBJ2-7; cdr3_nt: TGTGCCAGCAGTGAAACCTCTAGCGGGAGGTCTCTCGAGCAGTACTTC; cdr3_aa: CASSETSSGRSLEQYF
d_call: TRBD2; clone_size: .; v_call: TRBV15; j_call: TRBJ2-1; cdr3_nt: TGTGCCACCAGCAGAAGGACTAGCGGGAGTTCCCATGAGCAGTTCTTC; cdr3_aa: CATSRRTSGSSHEQFF
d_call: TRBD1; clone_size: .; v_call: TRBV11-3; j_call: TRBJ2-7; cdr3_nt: TGTGCCAGCAGCTTACTGCCGGGACAGGGGGTCTACGAGCAGTACTTC; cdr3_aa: CASSLLPGQGVYEQYF
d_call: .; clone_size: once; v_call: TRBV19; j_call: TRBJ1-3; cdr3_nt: TGTGCCAGTAGTACCCCCCGGGGGGGGCCCGGAAACACCATATATTTT; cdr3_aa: CASSTPRGGPGNTIYF
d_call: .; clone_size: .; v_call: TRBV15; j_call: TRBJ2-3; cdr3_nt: TGTGCCACCAGCCCTCCTTTTGCGAATACGCAGTATTTT; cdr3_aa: CATSPPFANTQYF
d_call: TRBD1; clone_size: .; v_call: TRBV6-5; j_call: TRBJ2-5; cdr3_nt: TGTGCCAGCAGCCGCGACAGGGGGCGCCGGGAGACCCAGTACTTC; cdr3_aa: CASSRDRGRRETQYF
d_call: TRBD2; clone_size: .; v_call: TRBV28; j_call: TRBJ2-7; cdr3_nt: TGTGCCAGCAGCCGACGAAGGGCTAGCGGGTCCATGCACGAGCAGTACTTC; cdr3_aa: CASSRRRASGSMHEQYF
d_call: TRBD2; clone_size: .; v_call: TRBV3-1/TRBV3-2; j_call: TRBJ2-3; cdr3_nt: TGTGCCAGCAGCCAAGATCTCATCGGGAGGAACACAGATACGCAGTATTTT; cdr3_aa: CASSQDLIGRNTDTQYF
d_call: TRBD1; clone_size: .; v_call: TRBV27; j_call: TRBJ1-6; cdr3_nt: TGTGCCAGCAGTTTATCGAGCGGACAGGGGAGAGAGTCACCCCTCCACTTT; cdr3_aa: CASSLSSGQGRESPLHF
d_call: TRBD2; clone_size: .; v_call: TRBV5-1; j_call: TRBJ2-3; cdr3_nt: TGCGCCAGCAGCCTCAGTAGCGGGCGGGCCACAGATACGCAGTATTTT; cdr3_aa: CASSLSSGRATDTQYF
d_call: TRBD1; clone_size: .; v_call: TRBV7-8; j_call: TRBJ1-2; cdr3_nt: TGTGCCAGCTCAGGGGGCGGCTATGGCTACACCTTC; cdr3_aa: CASSGGGYGYTF
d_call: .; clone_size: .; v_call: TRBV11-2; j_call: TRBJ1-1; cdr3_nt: TGTGCCAGCAGCTTAGAAGTCAGGCTTGAAGCTTTCTTT; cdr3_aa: CASSLEVRLEAFF
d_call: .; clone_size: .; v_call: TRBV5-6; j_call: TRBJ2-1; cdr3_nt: TGTGCCAGCAGCTCCCCAGGGGAGCTCTCCTACAATGAGCAGTTCTTC; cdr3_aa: CASSSPGELSYNEQFF
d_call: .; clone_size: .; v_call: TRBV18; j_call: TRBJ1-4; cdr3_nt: TGTGCCAGCTCACCATCCGGGGGTTCCGAAAAACTGTTTTTT; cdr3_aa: CASSPSGGSEKLFF
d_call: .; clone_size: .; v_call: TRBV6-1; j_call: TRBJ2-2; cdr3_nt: TGTCCGGCGGTGCGGAAAAACACCGGGGAGCTGTTTTTT; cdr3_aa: CPAVRKNTGELFF
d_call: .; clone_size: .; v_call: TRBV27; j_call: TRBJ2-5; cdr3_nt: TGTGCCAGCAAGCGCGTATACCTGACGGGAGAGACCCAGTACTTC; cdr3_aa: CASKRVYLTGETQYF
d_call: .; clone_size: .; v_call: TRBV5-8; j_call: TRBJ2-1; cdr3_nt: TGTGCCAGCAGCTTGGGGGAGCGGTCCTACAATGAGCAGTTCTTC; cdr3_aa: CASSLGERSYNEQFF
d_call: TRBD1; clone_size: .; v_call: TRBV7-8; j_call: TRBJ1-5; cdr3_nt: TGTGCCAGCAGCTTAGAGGACAGGGCAGCCCAGCATTTT; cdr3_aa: CASSLEDRAAQHF
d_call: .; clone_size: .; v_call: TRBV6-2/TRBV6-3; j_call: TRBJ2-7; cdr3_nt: TGTGCCAGCAGTTACTCGGCCTCCTACGAGCAGTACTTC; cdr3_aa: CASSYSASYEQYF
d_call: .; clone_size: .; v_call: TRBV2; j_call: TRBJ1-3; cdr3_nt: TGTGCCAGCGCTCAGGAACTTGGAAACACCATATATTTT; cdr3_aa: CASAQELGNTIYF
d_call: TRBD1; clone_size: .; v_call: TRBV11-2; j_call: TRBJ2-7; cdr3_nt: TGTGCCAGCAGCTTTACAGGGGGCGAAGAGCAGTACTTC; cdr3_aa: CASSFTGGEEQYF